This T cell receptor (beta chain) originates from a study of cytomegalovirus exposure and HLA in healthy donors. Study-wide context: Assignment to the Caucasian-associated ancestry cluster applied to roughly 80% of the roughly 420 genotyped donors.

Overall study results and limits: Most of the CMV-associated TCR beta chains (in a later analysis) appeared to be HLA-restricted. In a later analysis, specific HLA alleles were associated with approximately 16,000 TCR beta sequences at a 0.05 false discovery rate.

As for the donors, each was a healthy bone marrow donor. The PCR employed 60 Vbeta primers together with 13 Jbeta primers. Some clones are missing from TCRdb's copy, which holds only in-frame ones; the method was immunoSEQ multiplex PCR. Counted here are tens of thousands of clones, around 81% occurring once; the ten biggest clones make up about 0.53%. With regard to this clone: No antigen is known for it.

There are 16 residues in the CDR3. Germline CDR1 reads SGHTA; CDR2 reads FQGTGA. Trimming removed 6 bases from V and 0 bases from J; junction bases left unmatched: 6. Sequencing input: PBMCs. The chain is built from TRBV7-3 and TRBJ1-5; TRBD1 agrees at 9 bases. This clonotype was obtained from a man aged 25-40 years in good health and CMV-seronegative. The CDR3 spells CASRQGAFNSNQPQHF. CDR3 DNA sequence: TGTGCCAGCAGACAGGGGGCCTTTAATAGCAATCAGCCCCAGCATTTT.